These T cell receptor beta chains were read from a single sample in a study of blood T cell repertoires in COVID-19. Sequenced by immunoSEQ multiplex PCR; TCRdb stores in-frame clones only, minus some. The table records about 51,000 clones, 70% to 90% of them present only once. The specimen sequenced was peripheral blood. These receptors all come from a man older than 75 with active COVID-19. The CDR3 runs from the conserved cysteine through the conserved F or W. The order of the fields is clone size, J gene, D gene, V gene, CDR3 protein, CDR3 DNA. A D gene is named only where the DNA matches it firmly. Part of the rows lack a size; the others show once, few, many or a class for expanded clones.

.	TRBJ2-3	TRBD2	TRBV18	CASSPPLAGYTDTQYF	TGTGCCAGCTCCCCTCCCCTAGCGGGATACACAGATACGCAGTATTTT
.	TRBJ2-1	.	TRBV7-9	CASSLFRTTNNEQFF	TGTGCCAGCAGCTTATTCCGGACTACAAACAATGAGCAGTTCTTC
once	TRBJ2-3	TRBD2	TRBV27	CASKIAGTEDTQYF	TGTGCCAGCAAAATAGCGGGAACCGAAGATACGCAGTATTTT
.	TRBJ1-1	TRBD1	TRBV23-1	CASSQSNDRGQGNTEAFF	TGCGCCAGCAGTCAATCCAACGACAGGGGGCAAGGGAACACTGAAGCTTTCTTT
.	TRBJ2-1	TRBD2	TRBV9	CASSVGGSRWNEQFF	TGTGCCAGCAGCGTAGGCGGGAGCCGTTGGAATGAGCAGTTCTTC
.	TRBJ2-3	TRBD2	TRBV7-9	CASSLRSGGSTDTQYF	TGTGCCAGCAGCTTAAGGTCGGGGGGTTCCACAGATACGCAGTATTTT
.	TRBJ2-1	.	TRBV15	CATSRDTWEPDNNEQFF	TGTGCCACCAGCAGAGATACGTGGGAGCCCGACAACAATGAGCAGTTCTTC
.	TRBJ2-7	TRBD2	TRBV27	CASSASGTSGSYYEQYF	TGTGCCAGCAGTGCCTCCGGGACTAGCGGGAGTTACTACGAGCAGTACTTC
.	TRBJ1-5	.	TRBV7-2	CASSTYRDSNQPQHF	TGTGCCAGCAGCACGTACAGGGATAGCAATCAGCCCCAGCATTTT
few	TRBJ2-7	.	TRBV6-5	CASSVTRTYEQYF	TGTGCCAGCAGCGTCACTAGAACCTACGAGCAGTACTTC
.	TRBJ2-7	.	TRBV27	CASSSTGPYEQYF	TGTGCCAGCAGCTCGACAGGACCCTACGAGCAGTACTTC
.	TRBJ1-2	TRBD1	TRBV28	CASSFQLSQTGAYGYTF	TGTGCCAGCAGTTTTCAATTGTCTCAAACAGGGGCGTATGGCTACACCTTC
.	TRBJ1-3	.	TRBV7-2	CASSLRVTGFGNTIYF	TGTGCCAGCAGCTTAAGAGTTACAGGGTTTGGAAACACCATATATTTT
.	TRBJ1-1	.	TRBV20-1	CSAPLNTEAFF	TGCAGTGCTCCATTGAACACTGAAGCTTTCTTT
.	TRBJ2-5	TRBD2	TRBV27	CASRGGETQYF	TGTGCCAGCAGGGGGGGGGAGACCCAGTACTTC
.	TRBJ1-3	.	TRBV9	CASSARGGGNTIYF	TGTGCCAGCAGCGCCCGGGGGGGAGGAAACACCATATATTTT
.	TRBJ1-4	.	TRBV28	CASATPTVGEKLFF	TGTGCCAGCGCTACGCCCACAGTTGGAGAAAAACTGTTTTTT
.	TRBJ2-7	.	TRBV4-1	CASSQEQAPTYEQYF	TGCGCCAGCAGCCAAGAGCAGGCCCCAACCTACGAGCAGTACTTC
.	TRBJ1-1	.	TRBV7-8	CASSLGQRSNTEAFF	TGTGCCAGCAGCTTAGGTCAGCGATCGAACACTGAAGCTTTCTTT
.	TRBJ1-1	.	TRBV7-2	CASSSPGAGGAEAFF	TGTGCCAGCAGCTCGCCAGGGGCTGGAGGAGCTGAAGCTTTCTTT
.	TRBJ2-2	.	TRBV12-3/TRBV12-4	CASRPPGGGELFF	TGTGCCAGCAGGCCCCCAGGTGGCGGGGAGCTGTTTTTT
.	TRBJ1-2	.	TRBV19	CASQPQGNYGYTF	TGTGCCAGCCAACCACAGGGAAACTATGGCTACACCTTC
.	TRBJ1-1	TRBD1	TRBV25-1	CASSDRAGGTEAFF	TGTGCCAGCAGTGATAGGGCAGGGGGGACTGAAGCTTTCTTT
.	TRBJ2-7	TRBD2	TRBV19	CASSIDGTRNEQYF	TGTGCCAGTAGTATAGACGGGACTAGAAACGAGCAGTACTTC
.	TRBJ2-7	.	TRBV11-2	CASSSIRDYEQYF	TGTGCCAGCAGCTCGATCCGGGACTACGAGCAGTACTTC
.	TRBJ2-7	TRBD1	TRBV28	CASRGDRNSFEQYF	TGTGCCAGCAGGGGGGACAGGAATAGTTTTGAGCAGTACTTC
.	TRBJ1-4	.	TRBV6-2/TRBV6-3	CASSYRKTPERRLNEKLFF	TGTGCCAGCAGTTACCGGAAAACTCCCGAGAGGAGACTTAATGAAAAACTGTTTTTT
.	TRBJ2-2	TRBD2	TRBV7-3	CASSLETSGDTGELFF	TGTGCCAGCAGCTTGGAGACTAGCGGAGACACCGGGGAGCTGTTTTTT
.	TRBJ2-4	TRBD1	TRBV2	CASSEVTGGSSIQYF	TGTGCCAGCAGTGAAGTAACAGGGGGCTCCAGCATTCAGTACTTC
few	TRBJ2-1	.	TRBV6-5	CASTPRGPYNEQFF	TGTGCCAGCACCCCCAGGGGACCCTACAATGAGCAGTTCTTC
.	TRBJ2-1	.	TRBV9	CASSVVQGNEQFF	TGTGCCAGCAGCGTAGTGCAGGGGAATGAGCAGTTCTTC
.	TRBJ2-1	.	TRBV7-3	CASSLDWDNPSSYNEQFF	TGTGCCAGCAGCTTAGATTGGGACAACCCAAGCTCCTACAATGAGCAGTTCTTC
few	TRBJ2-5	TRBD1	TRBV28	CASSSRQGVKETQYF	TGTGCCAGCAGCAGTAGACAGGGAGTTAAAGAGACCCAGTACTTC
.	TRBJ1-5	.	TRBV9	CASSVSTEDQPQHF	TGTGCCAGCAGCGTAAGCACAGAAGATCAGCCCCAGCATTTT
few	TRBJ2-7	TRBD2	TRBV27	CASMGSGRYEQYF	TGTGCCAGCATGGGTAGCGGGAGGTACGAGCAGTACTTC
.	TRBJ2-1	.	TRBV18	CASSPLGGNGNEQFF	TGTGCCAGCTCACCATTGGGGGGTAACGGCAATGAGCAGTTCTTC
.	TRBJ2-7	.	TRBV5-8	CASSFLATAYEQYF	TGTGCCAGCAGCTTTCTAGCGACCGCCTACGAGCAGTACTTC
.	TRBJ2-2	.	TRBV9	CASSARTSWDTGELFF	TGTGCCAGCAGCGCTCGAACTAGTTGGGACACCGGGGAGCTGTTTTTT
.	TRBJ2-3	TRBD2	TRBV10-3	CAISDLITSGTSTDTQYF	TGTGCCATCAGTGACTTAATTACTAGCGGGACTAGCACAGATACGCAGTATTTT
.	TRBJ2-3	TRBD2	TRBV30	CAWRISGSLTDTQYF	TGTGCCTGGAGGATTAGCGGGAGTTTGACAGATACGCAGTATTTT
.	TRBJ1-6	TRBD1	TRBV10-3	CAIQGAMSSPLHF	TGTGCCATCCAGGGGGCTATGAGTTCACCCCTCCACTTT
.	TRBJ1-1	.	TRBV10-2	CASQNAVEAFF	TGCGCCAGCCAGAACGCGGTTGAAGCTTTCTTT
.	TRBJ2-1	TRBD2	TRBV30	CAWSVLGGRNNEQFF	TGTGCCTGGAGTGTACTGGGCGGGAGAAACAATGAGCAGTTCTTC
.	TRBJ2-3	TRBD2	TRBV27	CASSLASGGTDTQYF	TGTGCCAGCAGTTTAGCTAGCGGGGGCACAGATACGCAGTATTTT
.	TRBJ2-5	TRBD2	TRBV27	CASSLLKMSGTSGSRVPETQYF	TGTGCCAGCAGTTTATTGAAAATGTCCGGGACTAGCGGGAGTAGAGTCCCAGAGACCCAGTACTTC
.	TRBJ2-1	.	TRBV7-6	CASSPDGLSGLFNEQFF	TGTGCCAGCAGCCCCGATGGGTTGTCGGGATTGTTTAATGAGCAGTTCTTC
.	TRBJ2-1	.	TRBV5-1	CASSFEAGRMYNEQFF	TGCGCCAGCAGCTTTGAGGCAGGGCGGATGTACAATGAGCAGTTCTTC
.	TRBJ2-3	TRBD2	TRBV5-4	CASSVPGGGVGDTQYF	TGTGCCAGCAGCGTCCCGGGAGGCGGGGTGGGAGATACGCAGTATTTT
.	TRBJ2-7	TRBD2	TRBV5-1	CASSVGTSGRTPYEQYF	TGCGCCAGCAGCGTCGGGACTAGCGGGAGGACTCCCTACGAGCAGTACTTC
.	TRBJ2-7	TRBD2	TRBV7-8	CASSFGGSSYEQYF	TGTGCCAGCAGCTTCGGGGGGAGCTCCTACGAGCAGTACTTC
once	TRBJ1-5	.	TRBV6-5	CASSYWRGANQPQHF	TGTGCCAGCAGTTACTGGAGGGGCGCTAATCAGCCCCAGCATTTT
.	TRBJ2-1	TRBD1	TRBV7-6	CASSLAAQGAMNEQFF	TGTGCCAGCAGCTTAGCAGCCCAGGGGGCGATGAATGAGCAGTTCTTC
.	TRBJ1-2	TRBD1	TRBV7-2	CASSPRTGDYGYTF	TGTGCCAGCAGCCCTCGGACAGGTGACTATGGCTACACCTTC
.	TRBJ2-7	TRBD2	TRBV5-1	CASSVGTSGLLRHEQYF	TGCGCCAGCAGCGTGGGGACTAGCGGTTTATTGCGGCACGAGCAGTACTTC
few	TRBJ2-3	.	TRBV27	CASSLLRVDTDTQYF	TGTGCCAGCAGTTTATTGCGGGTAGACACAGATACGCAGTATTTT
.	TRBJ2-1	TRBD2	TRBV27	CASSSLSGRSDEQFF	TGTGCCAGCAGTTCACTTAGCGGGAGGAGCGATGAGCAGTTCTTC